Presented here are 28 T cell receptor beta chains from one specimen sequenced in a study of blood T cells in healthy people across ages. Primed by a sample-barcoded 5' primer and a J-beta primer mix, a second PCR proceeded for roughly 6 to 12 cycles. TCRdb itself ran the 5' RACE reads through MiXCR, one entry per CDR3 protein. Among about 680,000 distinct CDR3 sequences listed, approximately 49% were seen once. The material sequenced was blood. These receptor sequences come from a woman aged 60-70 years in good health.

This chain connects TRBV3-1 to TRBJ1-2; D possibly corresponds to TRBD1 (6 bases). From germline, CDR1 is LGHDT and CDR2 YNNKEL (reference sequence). The CDR3 loop spans 13 amino acids. With 4 bases removed from V and 7 bases from J, the gap between germline ends came to 13 bases. The CDR3 DNA follows: TGTGCCAGCAGCCCCCCGGGGGCGCGTGGCTACACCTTC. Translated: CASSPPGARGYTF.

This clonotype was observed a handful of times. The chain combines TRBV27 with TRBJ2-1; TRBD2 is a possible D gene (7 bases). V lost 3 bases, J lost 4 bases, and 10 bases lay in between. Germline assignment: CDR1 MNHEY and CDR2 SMNVEV (reference sequence). This CDR3 comprises 14 residues. The CDR3 sequence is CASSLGGAYNEQFF. CDR3 nucleotides: TGTGCCAGCAGTTTGGGGGGGGCGTACAATGAGCAGTTCTTC.

The chain joins TRBV6-1 to TRBJ2-6; 7 bases are a match to TRBD2. Trimming at V came to 6 bases and at J to 3 bases, leaving 11 bases not matched to a gene. The CDR3 spans 17 residues. Germline loops: CDR1 MNHNS, CDR2 SASEGT. CDR3 nucleotides: TGTGCCAGCAGAAAAGCAATGGGGGGGTTTGGGGCCAACGTCCTGACTTTC. This sequence encodes CASRKAMGGFGANVLTF.

V usage is TRBV7-2 and J usage is TRBJ2-3, with D perhaps given as TRBD1 or TRBD2 (5 bases each). The CDR3 spans 15 residues. CDR1 and CDR2 from the germline V gene are SGHTA and FQGNSA. The germline V and J ends were trimmed by 1 base and 4 bases, with 12 bases remaining between them. The CDR3 protein is CASSLEGPSADTQYF. The CDR3 DNA sequence: TGTGCCAGCAGCTTAGAGGGACCCAGCGCAGATACGCAGTATTTT.

This chain uses TRBV7-6 with TRBJ2-7; possibly TRBD2 for D (6 bases). V gave up 1 base and J gave up 4 bases, with 11 bases separating them. This CDR3 comprises 14 residues. Germline CDR1 SGHVS, CDR2 FNYEAQ. DNA of the CDR3: TGTGCCAGCAGCTTAGGGGGGAGGCAGTACGAGCAGTACTTC. Residues: CASSLGGRQYEQYF. Based on the CDR3 plus reference TRBV7-6 and TRBJ2-7, the full variable domain is GAGVSQSPRYKVTKRGQDVALRCDPISGHVSLYWYRQALGQGPEFLTYFNYEAQQDKSGLPNDRFSAERPEGSISTLTIQRTEQRDSAMYRCASSLGGRQYEQYFGPGTRLTVT.

Many counts were recorded for this clonotype. The V and J genes are TRBV29-1 and TRBJ2-3; 11 bases fit TRBD2. The CDR3 runs to 15 residues. Germline V gene data show CDR1 as SQVTM and CDR2 as ANQGSEA. The junction had 7 bases not matched to a gene; V was cut back by 4 bases and J by 4 bases. The CDR3 region has the DNA TGCAGCGTTGGGGGTCTAGCGGGAGGCCCAGATACGCAGTATTTT. It specifies CSVGGLAGGPDTQYF.

The V gene is TRBV27, the J gene TRBJ1-2; D not certain. V dropped 3 bases and J dropped 4 bases, with 12 bases sitting between them. From germline, CDR1 is MNHEY and CDR2 SMNVEV (reference sequence). This CDR3 is built from 14 residues. The CDR3, as DNA: TGTGCCAGCAGTTTCCGACGGAAATCCTATGGCTACACCTTC. Translated: CASSFRRKSYGYTF.

V gene TRBV15 combines with J gene TRBJ2-6; 7 nucleotides line up with TRBD2. The CDR3 covers 18 residues. The J segment lost 0 bases and the V segment lost 3 bases, leaving 8 bases of the junction unmatched. The germline V gene encodes CDR1 LNHNV and CDR2 YYDKDF (reference sequence). Written as DNA, the CDR3 is TGTGCCACCAGCAGGGGGGGGGAACTCCTCTCTGGGGCCAACGTCCTGACTTTC. This translates into CATSRGGELLSGANVLTF.

A few counts support this clonotype. This chain joins TRBV20-1 and TRBJ2-7, with TRBD1 as a possible D gene (5 bases). Trimming removed 1 base from V and 3 bases from J, with 22 bases in between. The CDR3 is 17 amino acids. From germline, CDR1 is DFQATT and CDR2 SNEGSKA (reference sequence). Written as DNA, the CDR3 is TGCAGTGCTAGAGGCCTGGTTGCACCCCAGGGTTACTACGAGCAGTACTTC. Encoded protein: CSARGLVAPQGYYEQYF.

The chain employs TRBV6-1 and TRBJ2-3; D not certain. Germline CDR1 is MNHNS and CDR2 is SASEGT. V lost 8 bases and J 5 bases, leaving 17 bases between the germline ends. CDR3 length: 14 residues. CDR3 loop: CASVRKAALDTQYF. The CDR3, as DNA: TGTGCCAGCGTTCGAAAAGCAGCCCTAGATACGCAGTATTTT.

The genes are TRBV15 and TRBJ2-3; TRBD1 matches at 7 bases. Per germline, CDR1 LNHNV and CDR2 YYDKDF (reference sequence). The CDR3 loop spans 17 amino acids. The V gene end was trimmed by 7 bases and the J gene end by 0 bases; junction bases not matched to a gene: 13. CDR3 nucleotides: TGTGCCACCAAAAAAAACCGGGACAGAGCTAGCACAGATACGCAGTATTTT. It is translated as CATKKNRDRASTDTQYF.

This clonotype was seen a handful of times. V is TRBV29-1 and J is TRBJ2-1, with TRBD2 as a possible D gene (6 bases). The closer fit of TRBJ2-7 to the DNA end suggests the J call may be wrong. The CDR3 sequence is 14 residues long. Germline V CDR1 and CDR2: SQVTM, ANQGSEA. CDR3 residues: CSVGRGYLYNEQYF. The CDR3 DNA is TGCAGCGTAGGGCGGGGCTACCTCTACAATGAGCAGTACTTC.

The rearrangement links TRBV2 to TRBJ2-5; maybe TRBD2 (6 bases). With 6 bases removed from V and 4 bases from J, the gap between germline ends came to 18 bases. CDR1 SNHLY and CDR2 FYNNEI come from the germline V gene. This CDR3 region has 15 residues. CDR3 in amino acids: CASRANSGERETQYF. CDR3 in DNA: TGTGCCAGCAGAGCCAACTCGGGGGAGCGAGAGACCCAGTACTTC. The full variable domain, with the rest looked up from reference TRBV2 and TRBJ2-5, is EPEVTQTPSHQVTQMGQEVILRCVPISNHLYFYWYRQILGQKVEFLVSFYNNEISEKSEIFDDQFSVERPDGSNFTLKIRSTKLEDSAMYFCASRANSGERETQYFGPGTRLLVL.

The chain is built from TRBV29-1 and TRBJ2-7; 15 bases are shared with TRBD2. Germline CDR1 is SQVTM and CDR2 is ANQGSEA. J lost 7 bases, V lost 6 bases, and 10 bases had no gene match. The CDR3 contains 15 residues. The chain's CDR3 is CSVGLAGGGYNEQYF. CDR3 DNA: TGCAGCGTAGGACTAGCGGGAGGGGGTTACAATGAGCAGTACTTC.

This clonotype occurred many times. This rearrangement joins TRBV4-3 to TRBJ2-6; no clear D gene. Germline lookup yields CDR1 LGHNA and CDR2 YSLEER. The CDR3 totals 14 residues. The V gene lost 5 bases and the J gene lost 0 bases, with 5 bases spanning the gap. The CDR3 loop reads CASSLFSGANVLTF. The CDR3 DNA sequence: TGCGCCAGCAGCTTGTTCTCTGGGGCCAACGTCCTGACTTTC.

This rearrangement joins TRBV5-1 to TRBJ2-5; the match to TRBD1 covers 8 bases. Trimming at V came to 0 bases and at J to 3 bases, leaving 10 bases not matched to a gene. Germline CDR1 reads SGHRS; CDR2 reads YFSETQ. The CDR3 has 17 amino acids. The CDR3 DNA reads as TGCGCCAGCAGCTTGGTCCCTACCGGGACAGGCAAAGAGACCCAGTACTTC. It translates to CASSLVPTGTGKETQYF.

The chain couples TRBV20-1 to TRBJ1-2; tentative D call: TRBD1 (6 bases). The CDR3 is made up of 12 amino acids. V shed 5 bases and J shed 4 bases, with 11 bases lying between them. The V gene's germline CDR1 is DFQATT and CDR2 SNEGSKA (reference sequence). The CDR3 protein is CSALGTTYGYTF. CDR3 nucleotide sequence: TGCAGTGCTCTCGGGACAACCTATGGCTACACCTTC.

This sequence joins TRBV18 and TRBJ2-3; D is undetermined. The CDR3 has 15 residues. Looked up from germline, CDR1 is KGHSH and CDR2 is LQKENI. The V end lost 8 bases, the J end lost 0 bases, and 15 bases lay between the germline ends. The CDR3 reads CASLTTVGSTDTQYF. DNA for the CDR3: TGTGCCAGCCTAACCACGGTCGGGAGCACAGATACGCAGTATTTT.

CDR3 in DNA: TGTGCCAGCAGCTTAGTTCAGGATGGGAATGAGCAGTTCTTC. Its translation: CASSLVQDGNEQFF. This chain links TRBV7-8 with TRBJ2-1; no clear D gene. Germline CDR1 SGHVS, CDR2 FQNEAQ. CDR3 length equals 14 residues. V was pared by 1 base and J by 7 bases, with 11 bases between.

A few counts support this clonotype. The gene calls are TRBV6-2 or TRBV6-3 and TRBJ2-1; 10 bases are a match to TRBD2. Germline CDR1 is MNHEY and CDR2 is SVGEGT. Trimming removed 7 bases from V and 4 bases from J; junction bases left unmatched: 7. The CDR3 extends over 15 amino acids. In DNA, the CDR3 is TGTGCCAGCAACCGCGGACTAGCGGCTTACAATGAGCAGTTCTTC. Translating it yields CASNRGLAAYNEQFF.

This clonotype is a singleton in its sample. The genes are TRBV12-3 or TRBV12-4 and TRBJ2-1; no clear D. V was cut by 2 bases and J by 10 bases, with 15 bases left in between. The length of the CDR3 is 14 residues. CDR3: CASSLFGQTYEQFF. In DNA, the CDR3 is TGTGCCAGCAGTTTATTTGGTCAGACCTACGAGCAGTTCTTC.

As regards this clonotype: A single base separates this from a much larger clone, so it may be a read error. The J gene is TRBJ2-1, the V gene TRBV28, with D possibly matching TRBD2 (5 bases). Germline loops: CDR1 MDHEN, CDR2 SYDVKM. CDR3 length equals 11 residues. The CDR3 loop is CASTGYSEQFF. In DNA form, the CDR3 reads TGTGCCAGCACGGGGTACAGTGAGCAGTTCTTC.

The gene calls are TRBV5-1 and TRBJ1-2; D unresolved. Germline CDR1 SGHRS, CDR2 YFSETQ. Trimming left V 4 bases short and J 8 bases short, with 21 bases between. The CDR3 covers 15 residues. CDR3 coding DNA: TGCGCCAGCAGCACCTCAGGTGTAGGTACGGAGGGCTACACCTTC. Translated: CASSTSGVGTEGYTF.

The CDR3 here is CASSEGNGGPNTEAFF. CDR3 bases: TGTGCCAGCAGCGAGGGTAATGGGGGACCGAACACTGAAGCTTTCTTT. V usage is TRBV6-5 and J usage is TRBJ1-1, with D perhaps TRBD1 (5 bases). Trimming shortened V by 6 bases and J by 1 base, and 18 bases separated the two germline ends. There are 16 residues in the CDR3. Per germline, CDR1 MNHEY and CDR2 SVGAGI.

The chain carries TRBV20-1 and TRBJ2-3; D not certain. The ends were cut back, 2 bases at V and 0 bases at J, with 9 bases in the middle. In germline, CDR1 is DFQATT, CDR2 SNEGSKA (reference sequence). This CDR3 comprises 14 residues. The CDR3 sequence: CSARRASSTDTQYF. CDR3 nucleotide sequence: TGCAGTGCTAGAAGGGCCTCAAGCACAGATACGCAGTATTTT.

This clonotype came up a few times. V usage is TRBV10-3 and J usage is TRBJ1-2, with 7 bases that match TRBD1. The CDR3 has 14 residues. The J segment lost 0 bases and the V segment lost 6 bases, leaving 4 bases of the junction unmatched. The germline V gene encodes CDR1 ENHRY and CDR2 SYGVKD. DNA for the CDR3: TGTGCCATCAGCCGGGACAGTACTAACTATGGCTACACCTTC. Its translation is CAISRDSTNYGYTF.

This chain uses TRBV12-3 or TRBV12-4 with TRBJ2-3; D assignment may be TRBD1 or TRBD2 (5 bases each). The germline V and J ends were trimmed by 6 bases and 2 bases, with 21 bases remaining between them. This CDR3 has 17 amino acids. The CDR3: CASSRNRDVLFTDTQYF. The CDR3 nucleotides are TGTGCCAGCAGCCGAAACCGGGACGTCCTCTTCACAGATACGCAGTATTTT.

The chain joins TRBV20-1 to TRBJ2-3; 11 bases are shared with TRBD2. V gave up 2 bases and J gave up 0 bases; unmatched junction bases: 7. This CDR3 spans 17 amino acids. Germline-derived CDR1 and CDR2 are DFQATT and SNEGSKA (reference sequence). CDR3 in DNA: TGCAGTGCTAGACCCGGGACTAGCGGTACTAGCACAGATACGCAGTATTTT. Its protein is CSARPGTSGTSTDTQYF.